This entry lists 14 T cell receptor beta chains sequenced from one sample in a study of cytomegalovirus exposure and HLA in healthy donors (dated by TCRdb to about 2017). Library generation was performed with the immunoSEQ multiplex PCR assay. For the multiplex PCR, a mixture combining 60 forward primers for TCR Vbeta segments and 13 reverse primers for TCR Jbeta segments was used. Not all clones reach the TCRdb copy of this immuneACCESS table, which keeps in-frame sequences only. Checked studies attribute under half of the gap to unresolved V genes and leave the rest unexplained. This sample lists more than 200,000 clones; more than 70% were detected once. The ten largest clones add up to 1.3% of the sample. Sequenced input: PBMCs. All receptors derive from a human donor in good health.

V is TRBV7-2 and J is TRBJ2-7; no clear D. Trimming pared 1 base from V and 2 bases from J, leaving 9 bases between. CDR3 length equals 14 residues. Germline V gene lookup returns CDR1 SGHTA and CDR2 FQGNSA. As DNA, the CDR3 is TGTGCCAGCAGCTTAGACTTGCCTGCCTACGAGCAGTACTTC. Translating it yields CASSLDLPAYEQYF.

The V and J genes are TRBV29-1 and TRBJ1-2; 11 positions match TRBD1. CDR3 length: 13 residues. Per germline, CDR1 SQVTM and CDR2 ANQGSEA. With 6 bases clipped from V and 8 bases from J, the junction kept 8 bases outside the gene matches. CDR3 sequence (DNA): TGCAGCGTGGGGGACAGGGGGGCCTCCGGCTACACCTTC. Its protein product is CSVGDRGASGYTF.

V usage is TRBV2 and J usage is TRBJ2-7, with 12 bases identical to TRBD2. The trim removed 1 base at V and 9 bases at J, leaving 13 bases unmatched. Germline values: CDR1 SNHLY, CDR2 FYNNEI. The CDR3 consists of 17 residues. CDR3 DNA sequence: TGTGCCAGCAGTGAAGGGACCTCGACTAGCGGGAGTGAGAGGCAGTACTTC. Translation: CASSEGTSTSGSERQYF. Full variable domain (outside the CDR3, taken from reference TRBV2 and TRBJ2-7): EPEVTQTPSHQVTQMGQEVILRCVPISNHLYFYWYRQILGQKVEFLVSFYNNEISEKSEIFDDQFSVERPDGSNFTLKIRSTKLEDSAMYFCASSEGTSTSGSERQYFGPGTRLTVT.

The gene calls are TRBV9 and TRBJ1-1; 7 nucleotides match TRBD1. The CDR3 spans 15 residues. Germline-derived CDR1 and CDR2 are SGDLS and YYNGEE. Trimming removed 4 bases from V and 3 bases from J; junction bases left unmatched: 9. CDR3 protein: CASSPGGRGYTEAFF. The CDR3 coding sequence is TGTGCCAGCAGCCCCGGGGGCAGGGGGTACACTGAAGCTTTCTTT.

This clone was seen more than once but under ten times. The rearrangement joins TRBV6-5 to TRBJ1-4, with 7 positions matching TRBD1. CDR1 is MNHEY and CDR2 is SVGAGI in the germline V gene. The J segment lost 6 bases and the V segment lost 2 bases, leaving 6 bases of the junction unmatched. This CDR3 has 15 amino acids. This CDR3 reads CASSYLQGGYEKLFF. The CDR3 coding sequence is TGTGCCAGCAGTTACCTTCAGGGGGGATATGAAAAACTGTTTTTT.

The rearrangement uses TRBV13 and TRBJ1-1, with a weak D call TRBD1 (5 bases). The CDR3 is 15 amino acids. Trimming cost V 5 bases and J 5 bases, with 18 bases left between them. Germline loops: CDR1 PRHDT, CDR2 FYEKMQ (reference sequence). The CDR3 nucleotides read TGTGCCAGCAGCCCACGCCTAACAGGCGCTACTGAAGCTTTCTTT. Translated, it gives CASSPRLTGATEAFF.

The V and J genes are TRBV5-1 and TRBJ2-1; D is ambiguous. Looked up from germline, CDR1 is SGHRS and CDR2 is YFSETQ. The V end lost 0 bases, the J end lost 9 bases, and 7 bases lay between the germline ends. The CDR3 has 12 residues. This CDR3 is CASSLGSIEQFF. The CDR3 bases are TGCGCCAGCAGCTTGGGGAGCATTGAGCAGTTCTTC.

The chain uses TRBV19 and TRBJ2-7, with D maybe TRBD2 (5 bases). V shed 3 bases and J shed 3 bases, with 15 bases lying between them. CDR3 size: 15 residues. Germline CDR1 reads LNHDA; CDR2 reads SQIVND (reference sequence). DNA for the CDR3: TGTGCCAGTAGTATTTCGCAACTAGTTGGCTACGAGCAGTACTTC. Translated, it gives CASSISQLVGYEQYF.

The V and J genes are TRBV10-2 and TRBJ2-3; possibly TRBD2 for D (5 bases). Germline V lookup: CDR1 WSHSY, CDR2 SAAADI. V was clipped by 3 bases and J by 4 bases, with 14 bases between them. The CDR3 has 15 amino acids. CDR3 loop: CASSEMAGRADTQYF. As DNA, the CDR3 is TGCGCCAGCAGTGAAATGGCCGGGCGGGCAGATACGCAGTATTTT.

The chain couples TRBV25-1 to TRBJ2-5, with D perhaps TRBD1 (5 bases). Germline V lookup: CDR1 MGHDK, CDR2 SYGVNS. The V end lost 6 bases, the J end lost 5 bases, and 19 bases lay between the germline ends. The CDR3 length is 15 residues. The CDR3 spells CASSRQLLAQETQYF. The CDR3 DNA reads as TGTGCCAGCAGCAGACAGCTTCTGGCCCAGGAGACCCAGTACTTC.

The CDR3 region is CASSGTGAGNTIYF. DNA for the CDR3: TGTGCCAGCAGCGGAACAGGGGCTGGAAACACCATATATTTT. The V and J genes are TRBV7-2 and TRBJ1-3, with TRBD1 matching 7 bases. There are 14 residues in the CDR3. From germline, CDR1 is SGHTA and CDR2 FQGNSA. Germline trimming cut 5 bases from V and 2 bases from J; bases unmatched to any gene: 3.

The CDR3 protein is CASSIHRQLNYGYTF. The CDR3 DNA follows: TGTGCCAGTAGTATCCACAGACAGCTAAACTATGGCTACACCTTC. The genes are TRBV19 and TRBJ1-2; D is perhaps TRBD1 (5 bases). The germline V and J ends were trimmed by 3 bases and 2 bases, with 13 bases remaining between them. This CDR3 comprises 15 residues. Germline CDR1 LNHDA, CDR2 SQIVND (reference sequence).

The chain links TRBV5-1 to TRBJ2-2; 8 bases match TRBD1. V lost 2 bases and J lost 6; bases outside the gene matches: 6. CDR3 size: 15 residues. CDR1 and CDR2 (germline): SGHRS, YFSETQ. The CDR3 sequence is CASSLSTGVAGELFF. The CDR3 coding sequence is TGCGCCAGCAGCTTATCGACAGGGGTGGCCGGGGAGCTGTTTTTT.

This chain uses TRBV14 with TRBJ2-6; no clear D. The ends were cut back, 2 bases at V and 2 bases at J, with 10 bases in the middle. The CDR3 consists of 16 residues. The germline gives CDR1 SGHDN, CDR2 FVKESK. The CDR3 reads CASSQQKKPGANVLTF. For the CDR3, the DNA is TGTGCCAGCAGCCAACAGAAAAAACCTGGGGCCAACGTCCTGACTTTC.